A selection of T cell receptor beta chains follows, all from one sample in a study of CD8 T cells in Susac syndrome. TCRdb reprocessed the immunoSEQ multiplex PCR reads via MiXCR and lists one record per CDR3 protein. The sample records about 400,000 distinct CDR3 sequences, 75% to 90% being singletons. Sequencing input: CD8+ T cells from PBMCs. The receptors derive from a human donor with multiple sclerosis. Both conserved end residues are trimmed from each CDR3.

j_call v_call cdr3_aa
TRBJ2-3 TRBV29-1 SVGTDEDTDTQY
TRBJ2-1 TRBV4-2 ASSQPASGPTYNEQF
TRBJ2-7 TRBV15 ATGAGGPRGYEQY
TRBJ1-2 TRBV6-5 ASSYRGQGERYGYT
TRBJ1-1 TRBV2 ASSDWGEQAYAEAF
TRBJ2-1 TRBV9 ASSVYPKGGEDEQF
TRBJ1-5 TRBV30 AWSADYSNQPQH
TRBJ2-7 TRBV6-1 ASSYSGRTGEQY
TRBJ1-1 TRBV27 ASSLSGTGGFENTEAF
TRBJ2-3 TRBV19 ASSITGTSTDTQY
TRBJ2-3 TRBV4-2 ASSLFGVAGDTDTQY
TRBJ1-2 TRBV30 AWSFGTANYGYT
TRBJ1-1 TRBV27 ASSPLSRRLSFMNTEAF
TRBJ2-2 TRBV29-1 SVEANTGELF
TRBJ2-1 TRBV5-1 ASSQTNRDSYMEQF
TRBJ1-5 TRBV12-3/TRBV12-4 ASANDPGDQPQH
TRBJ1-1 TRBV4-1 ASSQNRDGNTEAF
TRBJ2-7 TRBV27 ASSPGTGGHEQY
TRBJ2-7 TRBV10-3 AISERGMDPGPYEQY
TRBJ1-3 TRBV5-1 ASSLTPFSGNTIY
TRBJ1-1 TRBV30 AWSWVGVEAF
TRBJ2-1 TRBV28 ASSLFRSSYNEQF
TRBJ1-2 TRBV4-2 ASSQETAGENYGYT
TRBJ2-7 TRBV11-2 ASSPPGGHYEQY